The present T cell receptor (beta chain) was sequenced within a study of preoperative IRX-2 immunotherapy in early breast cancer. Only in-frame clones appear in the TCRdb table, and some are missing; sequencing was by immunoSEQ multiplex PCR. The sample contains 39,000 or so clones, approximately 80% of which appear only once. V gave up 3 bases and J gave up 3 bases, with 12 bases separating them. Germline CDR1 is MRHNA and CDR2 is SNTAGT. The CDR3 is made up of 15 amino acids. Treatment noted: preoperative locoregional IRX-2 cytokine immunotherapy. This phase Ib study tested locoregional IRX-2 cytokine immunotherapy given before surgery.

This receptor was identified in a human donor with breast cancer. This sample comprised tumor tissue, obtained after IRX-2 immunotherapy. The V call is TRBV6-4, the J call TRBJ1-5; D is possibly TRBD1 (5 bases). The CDR3 here is CASSEVGGYNQPQHF. DNA of the CDR3: TGTGCCAGCAGTGAAGTGGGGGGATACAATCAGCCCCAGCATTTT.